In this sample, the clone carrying this T cell receptor (beta chain) turned up a few times. This record belongs to a study of early T cells in non-severe SARS-CoV-2 infection. Across the study: Sequencing of unsorted whole blood was done on bulk RNA, leaving chains unpaired.

CDR1 DFQATT and CDR2 SNEGSKA come from the germline V gene (reference sequence). Trimming cost V 0 bases and J 0 bases; bases outside gene matches: 4. The CDR3 consists of 16 residues. Researchers tagged individual cDNA molecules with unique molecular identifiers. MiXCR, run by TCRdb on the 5' RACE reads, gives a single entry per CDR3 protein. The profile shows about 48,000 distinct CDR3 sequences, roughly 7.7% of them singletons. The chain recombines TRBV20-1 with TRBJ2-3; 9 bases fit TRBD2. The sequenced sample was whole blood. This clonotype was sampled from an adult who was a healthcare worker with PCR-confirmed SARS-CoV-2 infection or an uninfected control (not recorded which). CDR3 residues: CSARDGTSPSTDTQYF. The CDR3 DNA reads as TGCAGTGCTAGAGATGGGACTAGCCCGAGCACAGATACGCAGTATTTT.